A selection of T cell receptor beta chains follows, all from one sample in a study of cytotoxic CD8 clonotypes in ibrutinib-treated CLL. Clones were read by immunoSEQ multiplex PCR, and TCRdb kept only the in-frame ones, dropping some. This sample has tens of thousands of clones, with 55% to 80% found just once. The specimen was PBMCs, collected after 12 months of ibrutinib treatment. The receptor source for this set is a human donor with chronic lymphocytic leukemia. Each CDR3 is given with its conserved first and last residue. The order of the fields is V gene, CDR3 protein.

V: TRBV29-1
CDR3: CSAGHRYEQYF

V: TRBV9
CDR3: CASSERASGSYEQYF

V: TRBV7-3
CDR3: CASSLKSSGGETQYF

V: TRBV6-6
CDR3: CASLRQDQKAFF

V: TRBV5-1
CDR3: CASSLGDGASTEAFF

V: TRBV4-1
CDR3: CASSQDRDRGVFNYGYTF

V: TRBV6-1
CDR3: CASSEPPSGGYNEQFF

V: TRBV7-9
CDR3: CASSFEGGNEQFF

V: TRBV28
CDR3: CASSFLKGPGNTIYF

V: TRBV18
CDR3: CASSPLLTHEQYF

V: TRBV7-2
CDR3: CASSTSTDTQYF

V: TRBV6-1
CDR3: CASSDSGALKNTEAFF

V: TRBV2
CDR3: CASSEGRTENYGYTF

V: TRBV19
CDR3: CASRGGRGQPQHF

V: TRBV7-2
CDR3: CASSVQGSTQETQYF

V: TRBV28
CDR3: CASSLKGDRGREQETQYF

V: TRBV19
CDR3: CASSIGQVVSYTF

V: TRBV5-4
CDR3: CASSLGTGNSYEQYF

V: TRBV13
CDR3: CASSLASNEKLFF

V: TRBV7-8
CDR3: CASLESNGGATDTQYF

V: TRBV27
CDR3: CASSLGTGIYGYTF

V: TRBV27
CDR3: CASRGAGINEQFF

V: TRBV6-5
CDR3: CASSYSRGQDYEQYF

V: TRBV9
CDR3: CASSLTRGQDGYTF

V: TRBV6-5
CDR3: CASTPWAKFNTEAFF

V: TRBV18
CDR3: CASSPGLSGSIREQYF

V: TRBV29-1
CDR3: CSVASHDNSPLHF

V: TRBV30
CDR3: CAWRNRADTEAFF

V: TRBV2
CDR3: CASSPGHRVGRNQPQHF

V: TRBV5-4
CDR3: CASSLGADPNTGELFF

V: TRBV6-5
CDR3: CASSSGQRDTEAFF

V: TRBV5-1
CDR3: CASSLGGTVNTEAFF

V: TRBV23-1
CDR3: CASSQPLASSYNEQFF

V: TRBV9
CDR3: CASSVEADTGTYGYTF

V: TRBV5-1
CDR3: CASSGRQGSNEKLFF

V: TRBV2
CDR3: CASRTVSFGELFF